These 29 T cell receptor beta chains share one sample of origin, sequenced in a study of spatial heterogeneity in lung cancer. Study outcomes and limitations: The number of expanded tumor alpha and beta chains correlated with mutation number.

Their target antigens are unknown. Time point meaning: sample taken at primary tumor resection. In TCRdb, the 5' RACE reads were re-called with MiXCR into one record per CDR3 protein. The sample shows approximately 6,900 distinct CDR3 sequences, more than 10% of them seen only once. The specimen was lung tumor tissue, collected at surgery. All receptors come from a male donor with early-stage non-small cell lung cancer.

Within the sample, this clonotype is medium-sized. This CDR3 reads CSVPQYSTDTQYF. Here the CDR3 DNA reads TGCAGCGTTCCCCAGTATAGCACAGATACGCAGTATTTT. The V call is TRBV29-1, the J call TRBJ2-3; D unclear. Trimming removed 5 bases from V and 0 bases from J, with 9 bases in between. This CDR3 has 13 amino acids. Germline V lookup: CDR1 SQVTM, CDR2 ANQGSEA.

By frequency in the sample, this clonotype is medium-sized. CDR3 sequence: CSASWGNEQFF. In DNA form, the CDR3 reads TGCAGTGCTAGTTGGGGAAATGAGCAGTTCTTC. The rearrangement joins TRBV20-1 to TRBJ2-1; no definite D call. Trimming cost V 3 bases and J 7 bases, with 7 bases left between them. The germline V gene encodes CDR1 DFQATT and CDR2 SNEGSKA (reference sequence). CDR3 length: 11 amino acids.

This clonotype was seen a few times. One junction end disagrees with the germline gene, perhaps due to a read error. The CDR3 bases are TGTGCCATCAGTAAGTCCAAGGGGTCCTACGAGCAGTACTTC. Translation: CAISKSKGSYEQYF. The chain couples TRBV10-3 to TRBJ2-7; TRBD1 is a possible D gene (5 bases). The CDR3 is 14 amino acids. From germline, CDR1 is ENHRY and CDR2 SYGVKD.

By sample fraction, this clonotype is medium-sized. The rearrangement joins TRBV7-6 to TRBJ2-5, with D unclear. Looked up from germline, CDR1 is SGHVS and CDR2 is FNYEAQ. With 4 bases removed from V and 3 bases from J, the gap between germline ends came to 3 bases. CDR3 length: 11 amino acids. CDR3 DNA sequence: TGTGCCAGCAGCTCCGAAGAGACCCAGTACTTC. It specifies CASSSEETQYF.

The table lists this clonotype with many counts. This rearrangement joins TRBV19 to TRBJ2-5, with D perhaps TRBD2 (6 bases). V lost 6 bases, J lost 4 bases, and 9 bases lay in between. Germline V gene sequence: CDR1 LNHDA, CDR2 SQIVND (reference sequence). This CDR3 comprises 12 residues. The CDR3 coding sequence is TGTGCCAGTAGCTCAGCGGGAGAGACCCAGTACTTC. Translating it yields CASSSAGETQYF.

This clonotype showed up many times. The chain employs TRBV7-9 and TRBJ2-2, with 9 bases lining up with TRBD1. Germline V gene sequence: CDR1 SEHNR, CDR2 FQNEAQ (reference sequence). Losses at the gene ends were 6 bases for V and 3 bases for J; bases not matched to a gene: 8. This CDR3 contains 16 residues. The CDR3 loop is CASSFTGTGYTGELFF. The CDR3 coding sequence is TGTGCCAGCAGTTTTACGGGGACAGGGTACACCGGGGAGCTGTTTTTT.

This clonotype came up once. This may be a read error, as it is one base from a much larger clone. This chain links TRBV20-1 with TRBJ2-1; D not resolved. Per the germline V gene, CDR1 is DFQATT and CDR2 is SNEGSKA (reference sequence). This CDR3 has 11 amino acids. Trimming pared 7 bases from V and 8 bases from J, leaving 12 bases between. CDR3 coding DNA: TGCAGTGTAGTAGGGTGTGATGAGCAGTTCTTC. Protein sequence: CSVVGCDEQFF.

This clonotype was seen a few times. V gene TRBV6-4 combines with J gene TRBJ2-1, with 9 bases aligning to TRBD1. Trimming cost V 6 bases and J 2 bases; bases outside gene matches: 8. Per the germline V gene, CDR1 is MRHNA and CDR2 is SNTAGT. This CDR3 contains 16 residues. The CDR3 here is CASSPDRGVAYNEQFF. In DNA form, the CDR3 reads TGTGCCAGCAGCCCCGACAGGGGGGTCGCCTACAATGAGCAGTTCTTC.

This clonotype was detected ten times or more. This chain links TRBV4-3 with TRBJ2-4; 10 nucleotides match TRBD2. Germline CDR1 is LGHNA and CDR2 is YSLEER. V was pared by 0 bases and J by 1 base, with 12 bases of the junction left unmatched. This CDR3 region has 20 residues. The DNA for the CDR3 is TGCGCCAGCAGCCAAGATGGGACTAGCGAGGTATGGGAGGCCAAAAACATTCAGTACTTC. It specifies CASSQDGTSEVWEAKNIQYF.

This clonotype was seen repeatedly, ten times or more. CDR3 protein: CSARPGQGRSPLHF. In nucleotides, the CDR3 is TGCAGTGCTAGACCGGGACAGGGGAGGTCACCCCTCCACTTT. This chain uses TRBV20-1 with TRBJ1-6, with 10 positions matching TRBD1. Germline assignment: CDR1 DFQATT and CDR2 SNEGSKA (reference sequence). V lost 2 bases, J lost 10 bases, and 5 bases stayed unmatched. The CDR3 consists of 14 residues.

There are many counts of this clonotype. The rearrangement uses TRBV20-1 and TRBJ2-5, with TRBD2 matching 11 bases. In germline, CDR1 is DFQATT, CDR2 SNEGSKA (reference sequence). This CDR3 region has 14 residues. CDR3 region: CSGDPTSGEETQYF. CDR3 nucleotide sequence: TGCAGCGGCGATCCGACTAGCGGGGAAGAGACCCAGTACTTC.

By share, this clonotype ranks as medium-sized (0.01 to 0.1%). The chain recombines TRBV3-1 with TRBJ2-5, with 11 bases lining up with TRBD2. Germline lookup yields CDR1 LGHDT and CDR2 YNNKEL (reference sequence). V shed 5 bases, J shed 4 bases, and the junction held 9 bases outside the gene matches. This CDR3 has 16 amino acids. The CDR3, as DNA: TGTGCCAGCAGCTCTGGGACTAGCGGTCGGGTAGAGACCCAGTACTTC. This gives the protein CASSSGTSGRVETQYF.

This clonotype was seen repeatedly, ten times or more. The chain's CDR3 is CASGRGEQYF. CDR3 DNA: TGTGCCAGCGGGCGGGGAGAGCAGTACTTC. The rearrangement joins TRBV6-5 to TRBJ2-7; TRBD2 is a possible D gene (6 bases). The CDR3 is made up of 10 amino acids. The germline CDR1 and CDR2 sequences are MNHEY and SVGAGI. V was trimmed by 8 bases and J by 7 bases, leaving 9 bases between them.

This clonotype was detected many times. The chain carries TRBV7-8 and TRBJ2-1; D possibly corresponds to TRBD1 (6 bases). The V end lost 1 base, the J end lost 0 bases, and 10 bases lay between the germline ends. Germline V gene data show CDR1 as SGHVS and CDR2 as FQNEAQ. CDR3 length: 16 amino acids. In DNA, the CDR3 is TGTGCCAGCAGCTTAGTGGGGGCCCTCTCCTACAATGAGCAGTTCTTC. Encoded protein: CASSLVGALSYNEQFF.

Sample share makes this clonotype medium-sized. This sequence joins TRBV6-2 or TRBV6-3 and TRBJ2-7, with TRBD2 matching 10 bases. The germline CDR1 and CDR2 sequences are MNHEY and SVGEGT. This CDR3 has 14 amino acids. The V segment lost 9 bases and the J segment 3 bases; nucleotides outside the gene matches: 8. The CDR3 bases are TGTGCCAGTTATAGCGGGAGGCCCCTCTACGAGCAGTACTTC. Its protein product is CASYSGRPLYEQYF.

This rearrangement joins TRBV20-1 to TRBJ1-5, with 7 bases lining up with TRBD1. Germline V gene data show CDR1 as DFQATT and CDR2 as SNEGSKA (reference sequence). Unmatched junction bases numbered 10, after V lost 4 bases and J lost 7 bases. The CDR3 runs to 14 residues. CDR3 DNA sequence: TGCAGTGCTAAAGGGACAGAAACACGGCAGCCCCAGCATTTT. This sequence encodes CSAKGTETRQPQHF.

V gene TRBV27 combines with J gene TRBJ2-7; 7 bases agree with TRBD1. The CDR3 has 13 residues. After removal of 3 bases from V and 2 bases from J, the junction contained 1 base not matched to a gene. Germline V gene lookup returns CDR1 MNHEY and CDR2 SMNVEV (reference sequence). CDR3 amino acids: CASSFTGAYEQYF. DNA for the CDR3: TGTGCCAGCAGTTTCACAGGGGCCTACGAGCAGTACTTC.

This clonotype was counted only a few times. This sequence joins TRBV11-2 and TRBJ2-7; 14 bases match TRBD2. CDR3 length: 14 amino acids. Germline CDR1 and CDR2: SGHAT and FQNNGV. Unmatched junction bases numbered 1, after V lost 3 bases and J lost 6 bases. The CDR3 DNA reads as TGTGCCAGCAGCTTGGGACTAGCGGGAGCCGAGCAGTACTTC. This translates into CASSLGLAGAEQYF.

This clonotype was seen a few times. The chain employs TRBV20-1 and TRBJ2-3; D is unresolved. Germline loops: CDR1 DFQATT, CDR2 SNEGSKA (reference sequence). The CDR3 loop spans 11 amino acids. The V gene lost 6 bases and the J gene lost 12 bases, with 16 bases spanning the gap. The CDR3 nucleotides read TGCAGTGCATACCTCGGACCTAACCAGTATTTT. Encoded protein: CSAYLGPNQYF.

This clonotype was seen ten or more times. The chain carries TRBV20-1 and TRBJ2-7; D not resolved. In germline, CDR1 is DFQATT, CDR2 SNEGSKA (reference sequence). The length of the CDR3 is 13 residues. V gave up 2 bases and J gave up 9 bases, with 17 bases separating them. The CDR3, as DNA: TGCAGTGCTAGAATATCCCCGACTCTACCGCAGTACTTC. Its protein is CSARISPTLPQYF.

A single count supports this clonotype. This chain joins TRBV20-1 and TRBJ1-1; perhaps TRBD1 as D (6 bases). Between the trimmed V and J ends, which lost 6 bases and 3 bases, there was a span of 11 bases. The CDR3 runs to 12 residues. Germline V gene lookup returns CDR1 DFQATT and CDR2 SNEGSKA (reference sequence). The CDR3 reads CSARGADTEAFF. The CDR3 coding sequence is TGCAGTGCCCGGGGGGCGGACACTGAAGCTTTCTTT.

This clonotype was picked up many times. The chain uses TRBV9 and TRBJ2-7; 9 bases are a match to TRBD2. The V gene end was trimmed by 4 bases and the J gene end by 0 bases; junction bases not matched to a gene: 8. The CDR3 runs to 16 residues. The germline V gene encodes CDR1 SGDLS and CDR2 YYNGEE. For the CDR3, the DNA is TGTGCCAGCAGCCCAGGGGCTAGCGGGACCTCCTACGAGCAGTACTTC. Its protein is CASSPGASGTSYEQYF.

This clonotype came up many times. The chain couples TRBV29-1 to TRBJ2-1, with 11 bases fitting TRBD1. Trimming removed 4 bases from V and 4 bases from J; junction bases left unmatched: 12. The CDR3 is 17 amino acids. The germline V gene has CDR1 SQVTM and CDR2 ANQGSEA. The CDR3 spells CSVGAPGQGASYNEQFF. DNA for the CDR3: TGCAGCGTTGGGGCCCCCGGACAGGGGGCATCTTACAATGAGCAGTTCTTC.

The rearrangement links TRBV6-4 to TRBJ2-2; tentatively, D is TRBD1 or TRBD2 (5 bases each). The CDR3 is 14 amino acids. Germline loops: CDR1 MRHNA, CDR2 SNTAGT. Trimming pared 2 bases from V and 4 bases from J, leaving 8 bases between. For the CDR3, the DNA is TGTGCCAGCAGTGACGGTGGGGGCACCGGGGAGCTGTTTTTT. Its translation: CASSDGGGTGELFF.

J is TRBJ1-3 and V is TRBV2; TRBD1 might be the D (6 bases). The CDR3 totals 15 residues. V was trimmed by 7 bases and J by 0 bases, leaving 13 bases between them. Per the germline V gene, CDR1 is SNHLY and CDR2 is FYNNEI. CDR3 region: CASTRGQFSGNTIYF. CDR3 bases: TGTGCCAGCACCCGAGGACAGTTCTCTGGAAACACCATATATTTT.

CDR3 loop: CASRRQETQYF. CDR3 nucleotide sequence: TGTGCCAGCAGAAGACAAGAAACGCAGTATTTT. The chain combines TRBV6-5 with TRBJ2-3; D gene uncertain. The CDR3 loop spans 11 amino acids. Germline lookup yields CDR1 MNHEY and CDR2 SVGAGI. Trimming shortened V by 6 bases and J by 9 bases, and 10 bases separated the two germline ends.

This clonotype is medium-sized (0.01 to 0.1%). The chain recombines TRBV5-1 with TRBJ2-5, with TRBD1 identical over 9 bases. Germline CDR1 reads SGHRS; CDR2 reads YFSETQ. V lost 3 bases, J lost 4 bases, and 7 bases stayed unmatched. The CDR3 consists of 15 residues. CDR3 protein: CASSSGTGYGETQYF. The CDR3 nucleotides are TGCGCCAGCAGCTCCGGGACAGGGTATGGAGAGACCCAGTACTTC.

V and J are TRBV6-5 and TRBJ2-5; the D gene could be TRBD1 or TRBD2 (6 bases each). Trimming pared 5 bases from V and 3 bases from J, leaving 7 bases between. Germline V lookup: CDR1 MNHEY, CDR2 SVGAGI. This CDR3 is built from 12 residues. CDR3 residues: CASSRGEETQYF. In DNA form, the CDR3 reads TGTGCCAGCAGTAGGGGGGAAGAGACCCAGTACTTC.

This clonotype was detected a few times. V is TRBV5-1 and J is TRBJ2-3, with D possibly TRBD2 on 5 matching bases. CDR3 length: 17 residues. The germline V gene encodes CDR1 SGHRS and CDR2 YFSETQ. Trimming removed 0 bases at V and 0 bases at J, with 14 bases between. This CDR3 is CASSLDSGNPSTDTQYF. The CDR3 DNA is TGCGCCAGCAGCTTGGACAGCGGAAACCCTAGCACAGATACGCAGTATTTT.